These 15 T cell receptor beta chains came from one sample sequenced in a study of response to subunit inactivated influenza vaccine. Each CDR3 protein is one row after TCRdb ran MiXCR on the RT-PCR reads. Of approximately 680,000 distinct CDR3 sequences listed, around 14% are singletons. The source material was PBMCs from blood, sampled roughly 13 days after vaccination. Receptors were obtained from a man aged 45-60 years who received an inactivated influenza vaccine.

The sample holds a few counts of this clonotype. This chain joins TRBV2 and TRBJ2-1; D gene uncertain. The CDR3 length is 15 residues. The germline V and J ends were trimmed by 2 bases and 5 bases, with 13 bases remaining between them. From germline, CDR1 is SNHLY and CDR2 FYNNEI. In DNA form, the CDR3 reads TGTGCCAGCAGTGAAAATAGGTTCGCGGACAATGAGCAGTTCTTC. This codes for CASSENRFADNEQFF.

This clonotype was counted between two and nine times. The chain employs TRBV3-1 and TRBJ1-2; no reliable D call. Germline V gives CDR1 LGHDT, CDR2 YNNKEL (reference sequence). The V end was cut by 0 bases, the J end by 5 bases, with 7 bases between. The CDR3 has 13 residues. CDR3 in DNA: TGTGCCAGCAGCCAAGATGGTCTATATGGCTACACCTTC. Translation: CASSQDGLYGYTF.

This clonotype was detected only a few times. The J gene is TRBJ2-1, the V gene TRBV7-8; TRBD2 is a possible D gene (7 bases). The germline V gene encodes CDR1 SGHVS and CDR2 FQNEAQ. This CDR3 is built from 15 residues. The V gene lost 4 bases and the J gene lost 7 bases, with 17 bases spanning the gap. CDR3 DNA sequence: TGTGCCAGCAGCTCACTACGGGGGAGGGGGAATGAGCAGTTCTTC. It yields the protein CASSSLRGRGNEQFF.

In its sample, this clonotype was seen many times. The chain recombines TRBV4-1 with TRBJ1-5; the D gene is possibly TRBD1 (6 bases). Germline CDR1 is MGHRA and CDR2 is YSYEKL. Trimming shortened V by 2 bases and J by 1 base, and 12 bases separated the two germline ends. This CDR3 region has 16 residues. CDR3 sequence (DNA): TGCGCCAGCAGCCAACTGGGACAACCGAGCAATCAGCCCCAGCATTTT. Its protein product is CASSQLGQPSNQPQHF.

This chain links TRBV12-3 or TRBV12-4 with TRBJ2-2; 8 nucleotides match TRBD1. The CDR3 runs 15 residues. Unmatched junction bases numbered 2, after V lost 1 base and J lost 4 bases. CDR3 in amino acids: CASSLDRGVTGELFF. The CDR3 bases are TGTGCCAGCAGTTTAGACAGGGGGGTCACCGGGGAGCTGTTTTTT.

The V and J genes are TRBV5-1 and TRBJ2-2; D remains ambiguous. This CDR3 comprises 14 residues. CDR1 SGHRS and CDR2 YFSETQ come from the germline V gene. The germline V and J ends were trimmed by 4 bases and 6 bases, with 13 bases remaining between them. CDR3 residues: CASSLLSEPGELFF. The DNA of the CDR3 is TGCGCCAGCAGCCTACTCTCCGAACCCGGGGAGCTGTTTTTT.

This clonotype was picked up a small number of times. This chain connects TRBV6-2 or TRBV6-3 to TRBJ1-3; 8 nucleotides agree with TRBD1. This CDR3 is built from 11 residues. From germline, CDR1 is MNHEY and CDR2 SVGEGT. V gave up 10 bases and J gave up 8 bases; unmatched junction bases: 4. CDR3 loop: CATGQGDTIYF. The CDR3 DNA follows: TGTGCCACCGGACAGGGAGACACCATATATTTT.

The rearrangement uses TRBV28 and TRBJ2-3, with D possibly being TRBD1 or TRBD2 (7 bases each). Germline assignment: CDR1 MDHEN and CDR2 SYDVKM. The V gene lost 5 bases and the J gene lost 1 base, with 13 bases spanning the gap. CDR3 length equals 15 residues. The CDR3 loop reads CASSLRGRGTDTQYF. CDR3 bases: TGTGCCAGCAGTCTCAGGGGGAGGGGCACAGATACGCAGTATTTT.

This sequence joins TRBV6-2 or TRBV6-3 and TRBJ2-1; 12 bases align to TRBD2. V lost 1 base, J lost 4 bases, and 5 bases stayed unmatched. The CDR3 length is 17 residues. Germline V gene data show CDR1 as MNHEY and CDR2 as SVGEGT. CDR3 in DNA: TGTGCCAGCAGTTACTGGCTAGCGGGAGGGAGATACAATGAGCAGTTCTTC. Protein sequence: CASSYWLAGGRYNEQFF.

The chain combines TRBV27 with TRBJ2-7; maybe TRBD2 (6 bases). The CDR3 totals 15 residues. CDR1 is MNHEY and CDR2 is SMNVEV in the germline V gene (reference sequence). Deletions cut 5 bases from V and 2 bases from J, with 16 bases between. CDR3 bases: TGTGCCAGCAGTGAGTGGGGGGAACAACCCTACGAGCAGTACTTC. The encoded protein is CASSEWGEQPYEQYF.

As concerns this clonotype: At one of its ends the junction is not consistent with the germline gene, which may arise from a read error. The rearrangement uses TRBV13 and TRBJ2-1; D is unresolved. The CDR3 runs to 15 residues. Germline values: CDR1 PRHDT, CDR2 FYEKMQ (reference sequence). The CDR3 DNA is TGTGCTAGCAGCTCGGCGCTGGGCGCCTACAATGAGCAGTTCTTC. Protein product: CASSSALGAYNEQFF.

The CDR3 is CASSSGTGIDQPQHF. In DNA, the CDR3 is TGTGCCAGCAGCTCAGGGACAGGGATTGACCAGCCCCAGCATTTT. The chain combines TRBV3-1 with TRBJ1-5; 9 bases fit TRBD1. CDR1 LGHDT and CDR2 YNNKEL come from the germline V gene (reference sequence). V shed 5 bases and J 7 bases; nucleotides not matched to a gene: 9. This CDR3 contains 15 residues.

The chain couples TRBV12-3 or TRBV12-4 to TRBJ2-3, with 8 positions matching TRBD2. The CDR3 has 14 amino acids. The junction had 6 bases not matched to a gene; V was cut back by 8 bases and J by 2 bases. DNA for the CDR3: TGTGCCAGCGGAGCGGGGGTGCCCACAGATACGCAGTATTTT. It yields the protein CASGAGVPTDTQYF.

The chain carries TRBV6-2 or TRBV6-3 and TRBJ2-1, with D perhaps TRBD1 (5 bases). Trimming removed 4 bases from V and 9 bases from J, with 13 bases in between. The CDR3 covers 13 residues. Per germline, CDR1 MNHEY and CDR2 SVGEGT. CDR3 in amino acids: CASSSVRVSEQFF. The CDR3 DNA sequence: TGTGCCAGCAGTTCGGTCAGGGTGAGTGAGCAGTTCTTC.

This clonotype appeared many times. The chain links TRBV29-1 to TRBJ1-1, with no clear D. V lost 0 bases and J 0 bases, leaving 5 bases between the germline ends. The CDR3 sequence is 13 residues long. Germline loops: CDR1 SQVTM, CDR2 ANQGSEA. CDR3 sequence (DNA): TGCAGCGTTGAAGAGGCCCTGAACACTGAAGCTTTCTTT. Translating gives CSVEEALNTEAFF.